A single sample is the source of the 17 T cell receptor beta chains below, sequenced in a study of T cells expressing NK-cell markers. TCRdb processed the 5' RACE reads again and assigns one entry to each CDR3 protein, with no DNA. The sample shows some 340,000 distinct CDR3 sequences, and 4% to 6.5% sits with its ten largest clones. Sequences were obtained from blood T cells: a sorted CD56 or NKG2C T cell subset, CD4+ or CD8+ T cells, or bulk PBMC T cells (not recorded which). These receptors came from a man aged 18-70 years in good health.

This rearrangement joins TRBV29-1 to TRBJ1-2; no DNA is available, so the TRBD1 call from TCRdb remains unchecked. CDR3 length: 13 residues. Per germline, CDR1 SQVTM and CDR2 ANQGSEA. CDR3 sequence: CSVEGDSNYGYTF.

The CDR3 here is CASSIRDNEQFF. The V call is TRBV28, the J call TRBJ2-1. From germline, CDR1 is MDHEN and CDR2 SYDVKM. The length of the CDR3 is 12 residues. The variable domain in full, completed from reference TRBV28 and TRBJ2-1, reads DVKVTQSSRYLVKRTGEKVFLECVQDMDHENMFWYRQDPGLGLRLIYFSYDVKMKEKGDIPEGYSVSREKKERFSLILESASTNQTSMYLCASSIRDNEQFFGPGTRLTVL.

V is TRBV6-2 or TRBV6-3 and J is TRBJ2-5; TCRdb calls TRBD1, which cannot be checked without DNA. The CDR3 consists of 14 residues. The germline CDR1 and CDR2 sequences are MNHEY and SVGEGT. CDR3 in amino acids: CASSYPGKSETQYF.

The rearrangement links TRBV27 to TRBJ1-6; TCRdb indicates TRBD1, and absent DNA this call remains unverified. The CDR3 consists of 15 residues. From germline, CDR1 is MNHEY and CDR2 SMNVEV (reference sequence). This chain's CDR3 is CASSLRQGENSPLHF.

The CDR3 reads CASSYAGAPGEQYF. The chain links TRBV6-5 to TRBJ2-7; TCRdb lists TRBD1, though no DNA is available to test this call. Germline V lookup: CDR1 MNHEY, CDR2 SVGAGI. CDR3 size: 14 residues.

The rearrangement joins TRBV4-1 to TRBJ2-7; TCRdb designates TRBD1, a call that cannot be tested without DNA. Germline V gives CDR1 MGHRA, CDR2 YSYEKL. This CDR3 region has 15 residues. CDR3 loop: CASSHNRDRTYEQYF.

The rearrangement uses TRBV5-1 and TRBJ2-7; TCRdb indicates TRBD2, and absent DNA this call remains unverified. The V gene's germline CDR1 is SGHRS and CDR2 YFSETQ. The CDR3 loop spans 16 amino acids. The CDR3 protein is CASSFGRAEGSYEQYF.

This chain joins TRBV27 and TRBJ2-1; TCRdb lists TRBD1, though no DNA is available to test this call. The CDR3 has 15 amino acids. The germline CDR1 and CDR2 sequences are MNHEY and SMNVEV (reference sequence). CDR3 amino acids: CASKTPPQGGDEQFF.

This chain joins TRBV6-1 and TRBJ2-5; TCRdb proposes TRBD2, but this gene call is untestable without DNA. The germline V gene encodes CDR1 MNHNS and CDR2 SASEGT. CDR3 size: 15 residues. The CDR3 loop is CASSEGWGEGETQYF.

The chain links TRBV25-1 to TRBJ2-4; no DNA is available, so the TRBD1 call from TCRdb remains unchecked. Germline V gives CDR1 MGHDK, CDR2 SYGVNS. CDR3 size: 15 residues. Here the CDR3 reads CASSEPGQAKNIQYF.

The V gene is TRBV7-2, the J gene TRBJ2-3; as DNA is missing, the TRBD1 call by TCRdb cannot be tested. Germline V gene lookup returns CDR1 SGHTA and CDR2 FQGNSA. The CDR3 is 16 residues long. This CDR3 reads CASSTTGLGLGHTQYF. The full variable domain, with the rest looked up from reference TRBV7-2 and TRBJ2-3, is GAGVSQSPSNKVTEKGKDVELRCDPISGHTALYWYRQSLGQGLEFLIYFQGNSAPDKSGLPSDRFSAERTGGSVSTLTIQRTQQEDSAVYLCASSTTGLGLGHTQYFGPGTRLTVL.

The V gene is TRBV5-4, the J gene TRBJ2-3; checking the TCRdb D call of TRBD1 is not possible without DNA. This CDR3 has 14 residues. Germline CDR1 SGHNT, CDR2 YYREEE (reference sequence). The CDR3 here is CASRRGTEKDTQYF.

V and J are TRBV20-1 and TRBJ1-2; as DNA is missing, the TRBD1 call by TCRdb cannot be tested. CDR3 size: 15 residues. Germline values: CDR1 DFQATT, CDR2 SNEGSKA (reference sequence). The CDR3 loop reads CSARPWGQGHYGYTF.

The chain combines TRBV7-9 with TRBJ1-2. There are 13 residues in the CDR3. Germline V gene sequence: CDR1 SEHNR, CDR2 FQNEAQ (reference sequence). The chain's CDR3 is CASSLGALYGYTF. The full variable domain, in which reference TRBV7-9 and TRBJ1-2 provide the parts outside the CDR3, is DTGVSQNPRHKITKRGQNVTFRCDPISEHNRLYWYRQTLGQGPEFLTYFQNEAQLEKSRLLSDRFSAERPKGSFSTLEIQRTEQGDSAMYLCASSLGALYGYTFGSGTRLTVV.

This chain uses TRBV5-4 with TRBJ2-1; TCRdb picks TRBD2, but there is no DNA to check that call. Germline CDR1 SGHNT, CDR2 YYREEE (reference sequence). The CDR3 covers 15 residues. CDR3 residues: CASSARTSGLNEQFF.

The chain couples TRBV7-2 to TRBJ2-1; checking the TCRdb D call of TRBD2 is not possible without DNA. CDR3 size: 16 residues. CDR1 is SGHTA and CDR2 is FQGNSA in the germline V gene. CDR3 in amino acids: CASSLRRGGGYNEQFF. Together with reference TRBV7-2 and TRBJ2-1, the CDR3 gives the full variable domain: GAGVSQSPSNKVTEKGKDVELRCDPISGHTALYWYRQSLGQGLEFLIYFQGNSAPDKSGLPSDRFSAERTGGSVSTLTIQRTQQEDSAVYLCASSLRRGGGYNEQFFGPGTRLTVL.

CDR3 amino acids: CASSHSDRGANYGYTF. The V call is TRBV12-3 or TRBV12-4, the J call TRBJ1-2; TCRdb reports TRBD1, a call that lacks DNA to check it against. The CDR3 totals 16 residues.